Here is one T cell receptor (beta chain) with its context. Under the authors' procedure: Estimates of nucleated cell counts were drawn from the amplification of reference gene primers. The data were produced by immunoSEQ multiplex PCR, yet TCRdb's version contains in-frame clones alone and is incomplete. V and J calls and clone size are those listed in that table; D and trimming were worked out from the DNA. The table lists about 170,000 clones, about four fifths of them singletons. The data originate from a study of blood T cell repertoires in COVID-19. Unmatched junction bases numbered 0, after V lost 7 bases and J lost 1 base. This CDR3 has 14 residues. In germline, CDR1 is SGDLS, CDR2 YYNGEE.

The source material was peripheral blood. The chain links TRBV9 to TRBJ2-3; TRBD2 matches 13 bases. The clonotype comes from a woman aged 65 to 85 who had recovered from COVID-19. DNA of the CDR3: TGTGCCAGCGGACTAGCGGGAGGCACAGATACGCAGTATTTT. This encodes CASGLAGGTDTQYF.